Detailed here is one T cell receptor beta chain. Its antigen is currently not known. Base qualities are not at hand, and no much larger clone is one base apart. The time point tag for this specimen amounts to: late sampling 161 to 241 days after vaccination in three convalescent patients. This specimen's treatment or condition label, interpreted: roughly nine-day PBMC culture with coronavirus spike peptide pools or control peptides (ViraFEST assay). The ViraFEST assay, used in the study, expanded antigen-specific T cells with peptide pools and then identified the expanded clonotypes through TCR sequencing. The positive SARS-CoV-2 PCR tests of the convalescent patients were dated from March to December 2020, before the Alpha, Beta and Delta variants emerged in the United States. Each well held 2.2 million or so PBMCs cultured in IMDM containing around 5.1% human AB serum and around 9.2 IU/ml IL-2, with 7.5 to 10 ug/ml peptide pools added. Half of the culture medium was replaced with fresh IL-2-containing medium on days 3 and 7. Once the cells had been in culture for about 10 days, the EasySep CD4+ T cell isolation kit was used to isolate CD4+ T cells by negative selection. Ficoll-Paque Plus gradient centrifugation was used to isolate PBMCs from whole blood, and the isolated PBMCs were then either used fresh or cryopreserved at -140C. In general, triplicate wells were set up for every culture condition.

The sample comes from a study of vaccination and CD4 T cells after COVID-19 (dated by TCRdb to 2022 to 2024). Concerning the study at large: SARS-CoV-2 positivity had been established in the convalescent patients by nasal swab PCR, and mild disease was recorded in nine or ten of these patients and severe disease in one. The convalescent cohort included six males and four females, with two Hispanic individuals, seven Caucasians, two Asians and one multiracial person. In ten to eleven COVID-19 convalescent patients and a handful of infection-naive healthy vaccine recipients, the spike-specific CD4+ TCR repertoire before mRNA vaccination was compared with the repertoire after mRNA vaccination. The time from the second vaccine dose to post-vaccine blood sampling had a median of 72 days and ranged from about 14 to 241 days. As controls, cultures received a CEFX viral epitope pool (the positive control), an HIV-1 Nef peptide pool (the negative control), or no peptide at all. The cultures were stimulated with overlapping spike peptide pools from SARS-CoV-2 and from the common cold coronaviruses HCoV-NL63, HCoV-OC43 and HCoV-229E. Two doses of either the Pfizer-BioNTech BNT162b2 vaccine (n=8) or the Moderna mRNA-1273 vaccine (n=2) were administered to participants. Three convalescent patients were sampled both early after vaccination (day 14) and late after vaccination (days 161 to 241). Post-COVID blood samples from convalescent patients were collected a median of about 100 days after diagnosis, with a range of 35 to 161 days.

Paper-wide results and their limitations: Nearly all vaccine-specific clones in convalescent patients (304 of 307) were mono-reactive for SARS-CoV-2 spike rather than cross-reactive with common cold coronaviruses. Although the median number of SARS-CoV-2-reactive clonotypes went up from roughly 22 after infection to some 38 after vaccination, the increase was not significant. The number of convalescent patients in the study was relatively small, and the study did not examine early timepoints following natural infection. Among convalescent patients, a median around 83% of the SARS-CoV-2-reactive clones seen after vaccination appeared only after vaccination, which suggests priming specific to the vaccine.

For CDR1 and CDR2, the germline V gene lists SNHLY and FYNNEI. V and J lose 6 bases and 4 bases, and a span of 12 bases separates them. The CDR3 covers 13 residues, taking in both the cysteine and the phenylalanine. Only CDR3 DNA is held: 39 bases, read in frame from base 1. Libraries were prepared through PCR. DNA from cultured CD4+ T cells was subjected to TCR sequencing with the Oncomine TCR Beta short-read assay at the Johns Hopkins FTIC core. Genomic DNA was extracted from the cultured CD4+ T cells with the QIAamp micro DNA kit. Oncomine TCR Beta libraries from cultured CD4+ T cells were pooled using unique dual indexes and sequenced on an Illumina iSeq 100. The authors' analysis ran thus. Non-productive sequences were filtered out, and CDR3s that did not start with C, did not end with F or W, or were shorter than 7 amino acids were discarded. The MANAFEST web application identified antigen-specific clonotypes by comparing peptide-stimulated wells against reference wells and other culture wells. To be called positive, a clone needed an FDR below 0.05, an odds ratio above 5, and a productive frequency above 0.1% in at least two of three replicate wells. A clonotype was classed as cross-reactive if the clonotype showed significant expansion both in SARS-CoV-2 spike wells and in at least one common cold coronavirus spike condition. Similarity between CDR3 sequences was evaluated in R version 3.6.1 using Levenshtein distances (stringdist) and unrooted phylogenetic trees (ape). TCRdb reanalyzed the raw reads on its own, using fastp at Q25 for trimming and MiXCR for clone calling, and kept in-frame beta chains. For every CDR3 protein sequence, its rows merge into one entry that carries the most common genes and DNA. TCRdb, not the authors, supplied the V and J calls. This sample lists under 25,000 distinct CDR3 sequences; less than 35% were detected once. 8.6% of the sample is taken by the ten largest.

This TCR derives from a human donor who had recovered from COVID-19. The source material was CD4+ T cells from blood, cultured in vitro, sampled about 7 months after SARS-CoV-2 vaccination. The sequence links TRBV2 to TRBJ2-5; the D region possibly corresponds to TRBD2 (5 bases align). The DNA is as follows: TGTGCCAGCAGAAGGACTGCCCGAGAGACCCAGTACTTC. Translated, this gives CASRRTARETQYF.